This T cell receptor (beta chain) was recovered during a study of cytomegalovirus exposure and HLA in healthy donors. TCRdb's table, derived via immunoSEQ multiplex PCR, lists solely in-frame clones and lacks some. The sample shows 330,000 or so clones, roughly 89% of them seen only once. The V gene's germline CDR1 is MDHEN and CDR2 SYDVKM. V was clipped by 5 bases and J by 1 base; unmatched bases: 1. This CDR3 is 13 amino acids long. Sequencing input: PBMCs. The clonotype comes from a woman aged 18-29 years in good health and CMV-seronegative. The J gene is TRBJ2-7, the V gene TRBV28, with 8 bases aligning to TRBD1. CDR3 region: CASSRTGSYEQYF. CDR3 DNA sequence: TGTGCCAGCAGTAGGACAGGGTCCTACGAGCAGTACTTC.